The 14 T cell receptor beta chains given below trace back to one sample, sequenced in a study of blood T cell repertoires in COVID-19. Profiled with immunoSEQ multiplex PCR; TCRdb holds only in-frame clones, not every one. The table records 200,000 to 250,000 clones, 75% to 90% of them present only once. The sequenced sample was peripheral blood. These TCRs come from a woman aged 70-85 years with COVID-19, enrolled during active disease.

This CDR3 reads CASSSTGGREKLFF. The CDR3 bases are TGTGCCAGCAGCTCCACAGGGGGGAGAGAAAAACTGTTTTTT. The chain combines TRBV7-9 with TRBJ1-4, with 8 bases matching TRBD1. This CDR3 region has 14 residues. V trimming: 4 bases; J trimming: 8 bases; junction bases outside the gene matches: 6. CDR1 is SEHNR and CDR2 is FQNEAQ in the germline V gene (reference sequence). The variable domain in full, completed from reference TRBV7-9 and TRBJ1-4, reads DTGVSQNPRHKITKRGQNVTFRCDPISEHNRLYWYRQTLGQGPEFLTYFQNEAQLEKSRLLSDRFSAERPKGSFSTLEIQRTEQGDSAMYLCASSSTGGREKLFFGSGTQLSVL.

This chain joins TRBV7-3 and TRBJ2-5; possible D gene TRBD1, 6 bases. The CDR3 extends over 13 amino acids. Germline CDR1 and CDR2: SGHTA and FQGTGA. V lost 5 bases and J lost 4, with 11 bases in between. The CDR3 DNA follows: TGTGCCAGCAGCGAACAGGGTCGAGAGACCCAGTACTTC. It specifies CASSEQGRETQYF.

The chain employs TRBV10-3 and TRBJ2-7; D not resolved. Per germline, CDR1 ENHRY and CDR2 SYGVKD. V was trimmed by 3 bases and J by 0 bases, leaving 6 bases between them. The CDR3 consists of 13 residues. CDR3 protein: CAISDQSSYEQYF. CDR3 nucleotides: TGTGCCATCAGTGACCAGTCCTCCTACGAGCAGTACTTC.

The rearrangement links TRBV24-1 to TRBJ2-5; the D gene is possibly TRBD1 (6 bases). From germline, CDR1 is KGHDR and CDR2 SFDVKD. The CDR3 sequence is 14 residues long. V dropped 8 bases and J dropped 1 base, with 13 bases sitting between them. The CDR3, as DNA: TGTGCCACCATCGAGAGGACAGCCCAAGAGACCCAGTACTTC. This translates into CATIERTAQETQYF.

This clone was seen a handful of times. CDR3 residues: CASSQNPDEKLFF. Written as DNA, the CDR3 is TGTGCCAGCAGCCAGAACCCGGATGAAAAACTGTTTTTT. This sequence joins TRBV3-1 (or the pseudogene TRBV3-2) and TRBJ1-4, with no clear D. The germline CDR1 and CDR2 sequences are LGHDT and YNNKEL (reference sequence). CDR3 length equals 13 residues. Trimming took off 3 bases at V and 6 bases at J, with 8 bases between the two ends.

This clone has only a few counts. This chain connects TRBV19 to TRBJ1-5; TRBD1 agrees at 9 bases. Germline V gene sequence: CDR1 LNHDA, CDR2 SQIVND (reference sequence). The CDR3 covers 15 residues. Trimming removed 7 bases from V and 5 bases from J; junction bases left unmatched: 9. For the CDR3, the DNA is TGTGCCAGTACGAGCCAACAGGGGGCTTATCAGCCCCAGCATTTT. This encodes CASTSQQGAYQPQHF.

This clone is a singleton in its sample. V gene TRBV12-3 or TRBV12-4 combines with J gene TRBJ1-1; D unresolved. This CDR3 comprises 13 residues. V lost 6 bases and J lost 1, with 9 bases in between. The CDR3 loop reads CASRLSGNTEAFF. In nucleotides, the CDR3 is TGTGCCAGCAGGCTAAGTGGGAACACTGAAGCTTTCTTT.

The chain has TRBV2 and TRBJ1-5; 9 bases match TRBD1. Germline V gene sequence: CDR1 SNHLY, CDR2 FYNNEI. This CDR3 spans 17 amino acids. V was clipped by 7 bases and J by 3 bases; unmatched bases: 13. The CDR3 DNA reads TGTGCCAGCACCTCTGCCGGCGGACAGGGGTTCAATCAGCCCCAGCATTTT. It translates to CASTSAGGQGFNQPQHF.

J is TRBJ2-4 and V is TRBV7-2; D perhaps matches TRBD2 (5 bases). CDR1 is SGHTA, CDR2 FQGNSA, per germline. Between the trimmed V and J ends, which lost 7 bases and 1 base, there was a span of 20 bases. The CDR3 has 17 residues. DNA of the CDR3: TGTGCCAGCACCCCGGGATTAGAGTTTGGGGCCAAAAACATTCAGTACTTC. Translated, it gives CASTPGLEFGAKNIQYF. Full variable domain (missing parts from reference TRBV7-2 and TRBJ2-4): GAGVSQSPSNKVTEKGKDVELRCDPISGHTALYWYRQSLGQGLEFLIYFQGNSAPDKSGLPSDRFSAERTGGSVSTLTIQRTQQEDSAVYLCASTPGLEFGAKNIQYFGAGTRLSVL.

This chain connects TRBV6-6 to TRBJ2-7; 9 bases are shared with TRBD1. This CDR3 has 13 residues. Germline loops: CDR1 MNHNY, CDR2 SVGAGI (reference sequence). The V segment lost 6 bases and the J segment 2 bases; nucleotides outside the gene matches: 2. The CDR3 DNA follows: TGTGCCAGCAGGGGACAGGGTCCCTACGAGCAGTACTTC. It specifies CASRGQGPYEQYF.

This clone was detected once. The chain links TRBV24-1 to TRBJ2-2, with 8 nucleotides matching TRBD1. Germline V gene lookup returns CDR1 KGHDR and CDR2 SFDVKD. V lost 5 bases to trimming and J lost 1 base; unmatched junction nucleotides: 5. This CDR3 is 16 amino acids long. CDR3: CATSAVRGLNTGELFF. Here the CDR3 DNA reads TGTGCCACCAGTGCCGTCAGGGGGCTGAACACCGGGGAGCTGTTTTTT.

The chain joins TRBV6-2 or TRBV6-3 to TRBJ1-4; possibly TRBD1 for D (6 bases). Looked up from germline, CDR1 is MNHEY and CDR2 is SVGEGT. V gave up 5 bases and J gave up 4 bases, with 11 bases separating them. The CDR3 runs to 14 residues. The CDR3 DNA follows: TGTGCCAGCAGTCCGGACAGCCTTAATGAAAAACTGTTTTTT. Its translation: CASSPDSLNEKLFF.

As regards this clone: This CDR3 is missing its conserved last phenylalanine or tryptophan, likely due to a read error. The DNA is left out, because the CDR3 cannot be placed on it with certainty; the CDR3 is given as TCRdb lists it. This chain links TRBV7-9 with TRBJ2-3; the DNA was not compared with TRBD2, the D call given in the table. Germline loops: CDR1 SEHNR, CDR2 FQNEAQ (reference sequence). The CDR3 numbers 11 amino acids, ends counted. The CDR3 region is CASSLVRAGPL.

This chain joins TRBV2 and TRBJ2-7; 7 bases are shared with TRBD1. J gave up 4 bases and V 7 bases, and 4 bases lay outside the gene matches. The CDR3 contains 12 residues. From germline, CDR1 is SNHLY and CDR2 FYNNEI. CDR3 amino acids: CASNRDRYEQYF. Here the CDR3 DNA reads TGTGCCAGCAACCGGGACAGATACGAGCAGTACTTC.